This T cell receptor (beta chain) is from a study of regulatory T cells in long-lasting Graves disease. The CDR3 extends over 15 amino acids. The junction had 11 bases not matched to a gene; V was cut back by 6 bases and J by 5 bases. The TCR beta library used iRepertoire HTBI primers with Arm-PCR amplification of CDR3. TCRdb itself ran the multiplex PCR reads through MiXCR, one entry per CDR3 protein. The sample lists 300,000 to 350,000 distinct CDR3 sequences, 15% to 20% seen once, with 29% in the top ten. The time point is: persistent/refractory GD, antithyroid drugs over 5 years with positive TRAb. Extracted RNA from PBMCs served as the source of the TCR library. This clonotype was seen repeatedly, ten times or more. Its matching antigen is unknown. Points from the study as a whole: Persistent cases favored TRBV28, TRBJ1-2 and TRBJ2-5.

This TCR was recovered from a female donor with Graves disease. The chain is built from TRBV12-3 or TRBV12-4 and TRBJ2-5, with 8 nucleotides matching TRBD2. The sample consisted of peripheral blood mononuclear cells (PBMCs), taken when the disease was refractory, from a patient treated with antithyroid drugs. For the CDR3, the DNA is TGTGCCAGCAGACCTACCGGGGGGGCGGGTGAGACCCAGTACTTC. This gives the protein CASRPTGGAGETQYF.